This T cell receptor (beta chain) was recorded in a study of blood T cell repertoires in COVID-19. Only in-frame clones appear in the TCRdb table, and some are missing; sequencing was by immunoSEQ multiplex PCR. The table records about 400,000 clones, around 87% of them present only once. The clonotype was recovered from a woman in her twenties or thirties with acute COVID-19. Source material: PBMCs or T cells enriched from blood (not recorded which).

Here the CDR3 DNA reads TGTGCCAGCAGCACCAGAATGGGACTAGCGGGGGGCAAGGGGAATGAGCAGTTCTTC. Protein sequence: CASSTRMGLAGGKGNEQFF. The V call is TRBV11-2, the J call TRBJ2-1; 15 bases match TRBD2. V dropped 5 bases and J dropped 7; count of bases not matched to a gene: 15. This CDR3 is 19 amino acids long. Germline values: CDR1 SGHAT, CDR2 FQNNGV. Together with reference TRBV11-2 and TRBJ2-1, the CDR3 gives the full variable domain: EAGVAQSPRYKIIEKRQSVAFWCNPISGHATLYWYQQILGQGPKLLIQFQNNGVVDDSQLPKDRFSAERLKGVDSTLKIQPAKLEDSAVYLCASSTRMGLAGGKGNEQFFGPGTRLTVL.